This T cell receptor (beta chain) was captured in a study of blood T cell repertoires in COVID-19. Across the whole study: The United States, Italy and Spain supplied acute and convalescent COVID-19 samples. The cDNA or gDNA used as material had been derived from T cells, B-cell-depleted T cells, or PBMCs.

From germline, CDR1 is MNHEY and CDR2 SVGAGI. This CDR3 is built from 16 residues. The V end was cut by 0 bases, the J end by 5 bases, with 17 bases between. Profiling relied on immunoSEQ multiplex PCR, and the TCRdb table lists in-frame clones only, not all of them. The sample lists 70,000 or so clones, about nine tenths occurring once. The source is a human donor in a cohort sampled during active COVID-19. Sequenced material: peripheral blood. The J gene is TRBJ2-7, the V gene TRBV6-5, with a possible D match to TRBD1 (6 bases). Here the CDR3 DNA reads TGTGCCAGCAGTTACTCCCTACAGGGACCGGGGAACGAGCAGTACTTC. Its protein is CASSYSLQGPGNEQYF.